A single sample is the source of the 23 T cell receptor beta chains below, sequenced in a study of shared clonotypes between healthy human individuals. Generated by immunoSEQ multiplex PCR, the TCRdb table keeps only in-frame clones and is missing some. The sample holds about 2.4 million clones, roughly 93% seen once. Sequenced input: naive CD4+ T cells from PBMCs. Subset specified: CD45RA+ positively selected. The receptor set was obtained from a man aged 18 to 35 in good health. Some clones in this sample may be carry-over from other donors' samples.

The CDR3 spells CASSVLSNEQFF. CDR3 in DNA: TGTGCCAGCAGTGTTCTATCTAATGAGCAGTTCTTC. The chain is built from TRBV28 and TRBJ2-1, with D unclear. The V gene lost 5 bases and the J gene lost 7 bases, with 9 bases spanning the gap. The CDR3 runs 12 residues. CDR1 and CDR2 from the germline V gene are MDHEN and SYDVKM. The variable domain in full, with the rest retrieved from reference TRBV28 and TRBJ2-1, is DVKVTQSSRYLVKRTGEKVFLECVQDMDHENMFWYRQDPGLGLRLIYFSYDVKMKEKGDIPEGYSVSREKKERFSLILESASTNQTSMYLCASSVLSNEQFFGPGTRLTVL.

The chain combines TRBV28 with TRBJ2-7, with TRBD1 matching over 10 bases. CDR1 is MDHEN, CDR2 SYDVKM, per germline. The CDR3 totals 15 residues. The V segment lost 4 bases and the J segment 3 bases; nucleotides outside the gene matches: 6. The CDR3, as DNA: TGTGCCAGCAGTTACACCGGGACAGGGGTCTACGAGCAGTACTTC. Protein: CASSYTGTGVYEQYF.

The chain couples TRBV28 to TRBJ2-7; TRBD2 is a possible D gene (6 bases). This CDR3 region has 16 residues. V was clipped by 3 bases and J by 2 bases, with 17 bases between them. Looked up from germline, CDR1 is MDHEN and CDR2 is SYDVKM. The chain's CDR3 is CASSLAGRGLTYEQYF. The CDR3, as DNA: TGTGCCAGCAGTTTGGCTGGGCGGGGACTCACCTACGAGCAGTACTTC. The variable domain in full, completed from reference TRBV28 and TRBJ2-7, reads DVKVTQSSRYLVKRTGEKVFLECVQDMDHENMFWYRQDPGLGLRLIYFSYDVKMKEKGDIPEGYSVSREKKERFSLILESASTNQTSMYLCASSLAGRGLTYEQYFGPGTRLTVT.

The V call is TRBV25-1, the J call TRBJ2-1; D is uncertain. V was shortened by 7 bases and J by 6 bases, with 13 bases between the two germline ends. The CDR3 covers 13 residues. Germline CDR1 and CDR2: MGHDK and SYGVNS. CDR3 sequence reads: CASTLGPSNEQFF. Here the CDR3 DNA reads TGTGCCAGCACCCTTGGACCTAGCAATGAGCAGTTCTTC.

This chain uses TRBV14 with TRBJ1-2; D not certain. V dropped 0 bases and J dropped 1 base, with 9 bases sitting between them. Germline V gene data show CDR1 as SGHDN and CDR2 as FVKESK. The CDR3 has 15 residues. The CDR3 sequence is CASSQDSAVNYGYTF. The CDR3 DNA sequence: TGTGCCAGCAGCCAAGATTCGGCGGTTAACTATGGCTACACCTTC.

J is TRBJ2-7 and V is TRBV27, with TRBD1 as a possible D gene (6 bases). V lost 6 bases and J 4 bases, leaving 16 bases between the germline ends. Germline V gene lookup returns CDR1 MNHEY and CDR2 SMNVEV (reference sequence). The CDR3 is 14 residues long. CDR3 nucleotides: TGTGCCAGCAGGGAAATCGGGACAACTTACGAGCAGTACTTC. Amino acid sequence: CASREIGTTYEQYF.

This chain links TRBV27 with TRBJ2-7, with D possibly TRBD2 on 6 matching bases. The CDR3 is 16 residues long. The V end was cut by 3 bases, the J end by 1 base, with 16 bases between. Germline CDR1 MNHEY, CDR2 SMNVEV (reference sequence). The CDR3 region has the DNA TGTGCCAGCAGTTTCGGACTAAGCCCCCGTTCCTACGAGCAGTACTTC. Its translation is CASSFGLSPRSYEQYF.

This chain joins TRBV5-1 and TRBJ2-5, with 8 bases fitting TRBD2. This CDR3 has 14 residues. Germline V gives CDR1 SGHRS, CDR2 YFSETQ. Losses at the gene ends were 2 bases for V and 3 bases for J; bases not matched to a gene: 3. CDR3 sequence: CASSFPRGEETQYF. The CDR3 bases are TGCGCCAGCAGCTTCCCGCGGGGGGAAGAGACCCAGTACTTC.

The V call is TRBV18, the J call TRBJ2-3; no definite D call. This CDR3 is 16 amino acids long. Germline assignment: CDR1 KGHSH and CDR2 LQKENI. Trimming pared 4 bases from V and 2 bases from J, leaving 16 bases between. The CDR3 DNA sequence: TGTGCCAGCTCACAAACCCCCGGTACGACCACAGATACGCAGTATTTT. This translates into CASSQTPGTTTDTQYF.

V is TRBV7-2 and J is TRBJ2-5; D perhaps matches TRBD1 (6 bases). The CDR3 runs 14 residues. Trimming shortened V by 3 bases and J by 4 bases, and 12 bases separated the two germline ends. Germline lookup yields CDR1 SGHTA and CDR2 FQGNSA. CDR3 sequence: CASSFPQGRETQYF. As DNA, the CDR3 is TGTGCCAGCAGCTTTCCGCAGGGGAGAGAGACCCAGTACTTC.

The rearrangement uses TRBV29-1 and TRBJ1-2; perhaps TRBD1 as D (5 bases). This CDR3 spans 12 amino acids. Germline values: CDR1 SQVTM, CDR2 ANQGSEA. The V and J ends lost 7 bases and 6 bases respectively, with 15 bases between them. CDR3 residues: CSGQLKGNGYTF. Written as DNA, the CDR3 is TGCAGCGGCCAACTCAAGGGGAATGGCTACACCTTC.

V is TRBV27 and J is TRBJ2-1, with TRBD1 as a possible D gene (6 bases). V was cut by 6 bases and J by 3 bases, with 21 bases left in between. Looked up from germline, CDR1 is MNHEY and CDR2 is SMNVEV (reference sequence). This CDR3 contains 17 residues. The CDR3 DNA reads TGTGCCAGCAGACCCGGGACAACCTACGTTTACTACAATGAGCAGTTCTTC. As protein: CASRPGTTYVYYNEQFF.

The rearrangement links TRBV28 to TRBJ1-1; D is unclear. Trimming took 5 bases from V and 5 from J, leaving 15 bases between them. The germline CDR1 and CDR2 sequences are MDHEN and SYDVKM. This CDR3 is built from 14 residues. CDR3: CASSQTKRRTEAFF. CDR3 DNA: TGTGCCAGCAGTCAAACGAAACGGCGGACTGAAGCTTTCTTT.

The genes are TRBV14 and TRBJ1-2; D is unclear. The V and J ends lost 1 base and 4 bases respectively, with 7 bases between them. CDR1 and CDR2 (germline): SGHDN, FVKESK. The CDR3 sequence is 13 residues long. CDR3 protein: CASSQGQLYGYTF. CDR3 nucleotides: TGTGCCAGCAGCCAAGGGCAGCTCTATGGCTACACCTTC.

In regard to this clone: Distinct nucleotide sequences in the sample also encode this CDR3. The chain has TRBV10-3 and TRBJ2-6; D is ambiguous. The CDR3 runs to 12 residues. The germline V gene has CDR1 ENHRY and CDR2 SYGVKD. The V and J ends lost 8 bases and 1 base respectively, with 3 bases between them. CDR3 in amino acids: CAIGSGANVLTF. The CDR3 DNA follows: TGTGCCATCGGGTCTGGGGCCAACGTCCTGACTTTC.

The chain uses TRBV4-2 and TRBJ2-3; 8 nucleotides line up with TRBD2. Germline CDR1 is LGHNA and CDR2 is YNFKEQ. This CDR3 has 17 amino acids. V dropped 4 bases and J dropped 2; count of bases not matched to a gene: 11. The DNA of the CDR3 is TGTGCCAGCAGCCCAAGAGGTTTAGCGGGACTCACAGATACGCAGTATTTT. It encodes CASSPRGLAGLTDTQYF.

This chain connects TRBV5-1 to TRBJ1-1; no firm D call. Germline V gene sequence: CDR1 SGHRS, CDR2 YFSETQ. This CDR3 is 13 amino acids long. V lost 5 bases to trimming and J lost 3 bases, with 11 bases between them. In DNA form, the CDR3 reads TGCGCCAGCAGTTGGAGAACGGACACTGAAGCTTTCTTT. It yields the protein CASSWRTDTEAFF.

The chain has TRBV7-2 and TRBJ2-2, with 9 bases fitting TRBD1. This CDR3 has 16 residues. The germline CDR1 and CDR2 sequences are SGHTA and FQGNSA. V trimming: 5 bases; J trimming: 6 bases; junction bases outside the gene matches: 10. The CDR3 loop reads CASSKYRGRLSGELFF. For the CDR3, the DNA is TGTGCCAGCAGCAAATACAGGGGGCGATTGTCCGGGGAGCTGTTTTTT.

The chain employs TRBV2 and TRBJ1-2; D not certain. V shed 2 bases and J shed 7 bases, with 17 bases lying between them. The CDR3 is 15 amino acids. Germline lookup yields CDR1 SNHLY and CDR2 FYNNEI. Here the CDR3 reads CASSENRGPASGYTF. The CDR3 DNA is TGTGCCAGCAGTGAAAATAGAGGGCCGGCCTCTGGCTACACCTTC.

Turning to this clone: Other nucleotide sequences from this sample produce the same CDR3. The chain recombines TRBV6-5 with TRBJ2-7; 9 bases map to TRBD1. The V and J ends lost 4 bases and 1 base, in that order; junction bases with no gene match: 2. Looked up from germline, CDR1 is MNHEY and CDR2 is SVGAGI. The CDR3 contains 14 residues. DNA of the CDR3: TGTGCCAGCAGTTCGGACAGGGGATCCTACGAGCAGTACTTC. Translated, it gives CASSSDRGSYEQYF.

J is TRBJ2-7 and V is TRBV5-6; tentatively, D is TRBD1 or TRBD2 (5 bases each). V shed 9 bases and J shed 3 bases, with 19 bases lying between them. Germline CDR1 is SGHDT and CDR2 is YYEEEE. This CDR3 spans 14 amino acids. The DNA for the CDR3 is TGTGCCACCAGATCGTTGGGACGGAACTACGAGCAGTACTTC. It specifies CATRSLGRNYEQYF. Supplemented by reference TRBV5-6 and TRBJ2-7, the full variable domain reads DAGVTQSPTHLIKTRGQQVTLRCSPKSGHDTVSWYQQALGQGPQFIFQYYEEEERQRGNFPDRFSGHQFPNYSSELNVNALLLGDSALYLCATRSLGRNYEQYFGPGTRLTVT.

The chain combines TRBV25-1 with TRBJ1-2; D remains unclear. The CDR3 spans 10 residues. The germline V and J ends were trimmed by 6 bases and 4 bases, with 3 bases remaining between them. Germline CDR1 reads MGHDK; CDR2 reads SYGVNS. Here the CDR3 DNA reads TGTGCCAGCAGACGCTATGGCTACACCTTC. This sequence encodes CASRRYGYTF.

V usage is TRBV27 and J usage is TRBJ2-3; 8 bases align to TRBD1. This CDR3 region has 16 residues. Looked up from germline, CDR1 is MNHEY and CDR2 is SMNVEV (reference sequence). The ends lost 5 bases at V and 2 bases at J; junction bases unmatched: 9. In DNA, the CDR3 is TGTGCCAGCAGTCCAGCACGACAGGGGAACACAGATACGCAGTATTTT. It is translated as CASSPARQGNTDTQYF.